These 16 T cell receptor beta chains originate from one sample sequenced in a study of T cell changes during pregnancy in multiple sclerosis. Sequencing was performed with immunoSEQ multiplex PCR; in TCRdb, only in-frame clones are kept and a portion is missing. Seen here are 23,000 or so clones, 86% observed once, and the top ten hold 8%. The sample was CD8+ T cells from peripheral blood mononuclear cells, taken in the first trimester of pregnancy. The source is a female donor in good health, enrolled as a control in a pregnancy study.

This chain links TRBV2 with TRBJ2-3; 8 positions agree with TRBD2. Germline V gene sequence: CDR1 SNHLY, CDR2 FYNNEI. This CDR3 contains 14 residues. V was clipped by 10 bases and J by 0 bases; unmatched bases: 6. The CDR3 nucleotides are TGTGCCAATTTAGCGGGGAGTAGCACAGATACGCAGTATTTT. Residues: CANLAGSSTDTQYF.

The chain carries TRBV27 and TRBJ1-5; D call uncertain. The V gene's germline CDR1 is MNHEY and CDR2 SMNVEV (reference sequence). The ends were cut back, 4 bases at V and 2 bases at J, with 12 bases in the middle. The length of the CDR3 is 15 residues. CDR3 coding DNA: TGTGCCAGCAGTTCGGAACAGTATGGCAATCAGCCCCAGCATTTT. This gives the protein CASSSEQYGNQPQHF.

CDR3 in DNA: TGTGCCAGCAGCCCTACTAGCGGGGGGTTAAGTTGTCCTTACAATGAGCAGTTCTTC. This translates into CASSPTSGGLSCPYNEQFF. The chain joins TRBV28 to TRBJ2-1; 12 nucleotides align to TRBD2. The germline V gene encodes CDR1 MDHEN and CDR2 SYDVKM. This CDR3 is 19 amino acids long. The J segment lost 4 bases and the V segment lost 6 bases, leaving 16 bases of the junction unmatched.

The chain carries TRBV14 and TRBJ2-1; 10 nucleotides match TRBD1. The V gene's germline CDR1 is SGHDN and CDR2 FVKESK. This CDR3 is 17 amino acids long. V trimming: 4 bases; J trimming: 8 bases; junction bases outside the gene matches: 14. CDR3 amino acids: CASSPRITGTGAYEQFF. The CDR3 DNA reads TGTGCCAGCAGCCCTAGAATTACCGGGACAGGGGCTTATGAGCAGTTCTTC. The whole variable domain, remainder taken from reference TRBV14 and TRBJ2-1, is EAGVTQFPSHSVIEKGQTVTLRCDPISGHDNLYWYRRVMGKEIKFLLHFVKESKQDESGMPNNRFLAERTGGTYSTLKVQPAELEDSGVYFCASSPRITGTGAYEQFFGPGTRLTVL.

V is TRBV15 and J is TRBJ2-7; no definite D call. The germline V and J ends were trimmed by 1 base and 2 bases, with 9 bases remaining between them. The CDR3 extends over 14 amino acids. Germline values: CDR1 LNHNV, CDR2 YYDKDF (reference sequence). DNA for the CDR3: TGTGCCACCAGCAGAGGCAGTTTGACCTACGAGCAGTACTTC. Translating it yields CATSRGSLTYEQYF.

V gene TRBV4-1 combines with J gene TRBJ2-5; 15 nucleotides line up with TRBD2. Germline CDR1 and CDR2: MGHRA and YSYEKL. This CDR3 contains 18 residues. Trimming removed 3 bases from V and 3 bases from J; junction bases left unmatched: 8. The CDR3 loop is CASSQRGLAGGLEETQYF. CDR3 coding DNA: TGCGCCAGCAGCCAGAGGGGACTAGCGGGGGGTTTGGAAGAGACCCAGTACTTC.

The chain recombines TRBV4-3 with TRBJ2-5, with TRBD2 identical over 7 bases. Trimming removed 1 base from V and 2 bases from J; junction bases left unmatched: 1. The CDR3 is 14 amino acids. Germline V gene lookup returns CDR1 LGHNA and CDR2 YSLEER. The CDR3 loop is CASSQGGGQETQYF. The CDR3 nucleotides read TGCGCCAGCAGCCAAGGGGGGGGGCAAGAGACCCAGTACTTC.

V usage is TRBV18 and J usage is TRBJ2-2; a possible D gene is TRBD2 (5 bases). The CDR3 has 15 residues. CDR1 KGHSH and CDR2 LQKENI come from the germline V gene. Trimming left V 0 bases short and J 1 base short, with 6 bases between. This CDR3 reads CASSPPAGNTGELFF. CDR3 nucleotide sequence: TGTGCCAGCTCACCACCGGCGGGGAACACCGGGGAGCTGTTTTTT.

The DNA for the CDR3 is TGTGCCAGCAGAACAGGGGGCGTCACTGAAGCTTTCTTT. Its protein is CASRTGGVTEAFF. This chain links TRBV6-5 with TRBJ1-1, with TRBD1 matching 9 bases. Germline V lookup: CDR1 MNHEY, CDR2 SVGAGI. V trimming: 6 bases; J trimming: 4 bases; junction bases outside the gene matches: 3. The CDR3 is made up of 13 amino acids.

The chain recombines TRBV6-6 with TRBJ2-1; 7 bases line up with TRBD2. The germline CDR1 and CDR2 sequences are MNHNY and SVGAGI (reference sequence). This CDR3 is 15 amino acids long. The J segment lost 4 bases and the V segment lost 2 bases, leaving 5 bases of the junction unmatched. CDR3 coding DNA: TGTGCCAGCAGTTACCGGGCGGGGGTGTACAATGAGCAGTTCTTC. It is translated as CASSYRAGVYNEQFF.

The V gene is TRBV5-6, the J gene TRBJ2-1; 10 bases are shared with TRBD2. Germline CDR1 SGHDT, CDR2 YYEEEE. The CDR3 is 13 amino acids. Trimming cost V 4 bases and J 10 bases; bases outside gene matches: 5. CDR3 in DNA: TGTGCCAGCAGCGCCCTACTAGCGGGGGAGCAGTTCTTC. Protein: CASSALLAGEQFF.

The genes are TRBV2 and TRBJ2-3, with TRBD2 matching 14 bases. Germline V gene lookup returns CDR1 SNHLY and CDR2 FYNNEI. The V and J ends lost 0 bases and 3 bases, in that order; junction bases with no gene match: 5. The CDR3 totals 18 residues. For the CDR3, the DNA is TGTGCCAGCAGTGAAGCGCTTCGACTAGCGGGGGGGACAGATACGCAGTATTTT. Encoded protein: CASSEALRLAGGTDTQYF.

The CDR3 loop reads CASSFSGGTYEQYF. The CDR3 region has the DNA TGTGCCAGCAGTTTTAGCGGGGGGACCTACGAGCAGTACTTC. The chain employs TRBV27 and TRBJ2-7, with 10 positions matching TRBD2. CDR3 length equals 14 residues. J lost 2 bases, V lost 3 bases, and 1 base had no gene match. Looked up from germline, CDR1 is MNHEY and CDR2 is SMNVEV (reference sequence).

J is TRBJ2-2 and V is TRBV28, with D uncertain. Germline-derived CDR1 and CDR2 are MDHEN and SYDVKM. V lost 8 bases, J lost 0 bases, and 7 bases lay in between. The CDR3 totals 13 residues. As DNA, the CDR3 is TGTGCCAGCTCCCGTTCGAACACCGGGGAGCTGTTTTTT. This codes for CASSRSNTGELFF. The full variable domain, its missing parts supplied by reference TRBV28 and TRBJ2-2, is DVKVTQSSRYLVKRTGEKVFLECVQDMDHENMFWYRQDPGLGLRLIYFSYDVKMKEKGDIPEGYSVSREKKERFSLILESASTNQTSMYLCASSRSNTGELFFGEGSRLTVL.

V is TRBV19 and J is TRBJ2-7; 7 bases are a match to TRBD1. The length of the CDR3 is 15 residues. The V gene's germline CDR1 is LNHDA and CDR2 SQIVND (reference sequence). The ends lost 5 bases at V and 2 bases at J; junction bases unmatched: 9. The CDR3 is CASSAGQAPAYEQYF. In DNA form, the CDR3 reads TGTGCCAGTAGTGCAGGACAGGCGCCGGCCTACGAGCAGTACTTC.

The chain recombines TRBV4-1 with TRBJ1-2, with D tentatively TRBD1 (6 bases). CDR3 size: 15 residues. V was clipped by 1 base and J by 4 bases, with 13 bases between them. The germline V gene has CDR1 MGHRA and CDR2 YSYEKL. The CDR3 DNA sequence: TGCGCCAGCAGCCAAGGTCAGGGGTCGGGCTATGGCTACACCTTC. The encoded protein is CASSQGQGSGYGYTF.